The subject of this entry is one T cell receptor beta chain. Which antigen it targets is not known. No per-base quality is available; no much larger clone lies one base away. RNA was extracted using the RNeasy kit, and about 0.5 to 1 ug of the RNA was reverse transcribed with random hexamers. The immunoSEQ multiplex PCR assay, which covers 54 Vbeta and 13 Jbeta segments, was used to amplify TCR beta CDR3 regions. To correct PCR amplification bias, a synthetic template baseline was used for both primer optimization and computational correction. The source study handled its data this way. Only productive sequences were kept, with reads annotated to V, D and J genes according to IMGT and analyzed in immunoSEQ Analyzer. To calculate clonality, Shannon entropy was normalized by log2 of the number of productive unique sequences and then subtracted from one. For each patient and control, public and private clones were evaluated among the 100 most prevalent clones. Clones were defined as Susac-specific when absent from the healthy and MS cohorts, from roughly 1,000 published viral clones and from other ImmuneACCESS disease sequences. TCRdb reran the public reads through fastp at Q25 and MiXCR, keeping productive beta chains. Rows are combined by CDR3 protein, so each entry shows the most common genes and DNA. Clone size and V and J calls follow TCRdb, not the original study. The sample data list some 120,000 distinct CDR3 sequences, and 91% of these were observed just once. Of the sample, over 0.2% is held by the ten largest clones.

A distance of 9 bases separates the germline ends of V and J, which lose 4 bases and 0 bases respectively. From the germline V gene (reference sequence), CDR1 is LGHDT and CDR2 is YNNKEL. There are 15 amino acids in the CDR3, from cysteine to phenylalanine inclusive. Only CDR3 DNA remains: 45 bases, in frame from the first base. High-throughput TCR beta sequencing profiled peripheral blood CD8+ and CD4+ T cells from healthy donors, Susac syndrome patients and multiple sclerosis patients. Multiple sclerosis controls were treatment-naive patients with stable or active relapsing-remitting disease fulfilling revised McDonald criteria. Bulk CD8+ and CD4+ T cells were purified by magnetic negative isolation, while CD8+ TEMRA cells were enriched using FACS. Blood was collected in EDTA tubes and processed within 24 hours, with PBMCs isolated through density gradient centrifugation. PBMCs destined for TCR sequencing were cryopreserved in liquid nitrogen and later thawed in a 37 °C water bath. A purity of at least 90% was achieved for sorted or isolated CD4+, CD8+ and CD8+ TEMRA cells.

The record originates from a study of CD8 T cells in Susac syndrome (dated by TCRdb to about 2019). Regarding the research as a whole: Repertoire sequencing was used to test whether CD8+ T cell activation and differentiation in Susac syndrome was antigen driven. The study compared CD8+ T cell repertoire clonality among approximately twelve healthy donors, roughly 14 Susac syndrome patients and fewer than 19 multiple sclerosis patients. Beyond this particular receptor, the publication reports: The number of individuals in the TCR sequencing and HLA analysis was recognized as being relatively small.

This chain joins TRBV3-1 to TRBJ2-2; TRBD1 is a possible D gene, resting on 5 matching bases. The sequencing sample was made of CD8+ T cells from PBMCs. This TCR derives from a human donor with multiple sclerosis. The CDR3 amino acid sequence is: CASSLTEPNTGELFF. The base sequence is TGTGCCAGCAGCCTGACAGAACCGAACACCGGGGAGCTGTTTTTT.